This is a list of T cell receptor beta chains from one sample in a study of blood T cell repertoires in COVID-19. Some clones are missing from TCRdb's copy, which holds only in-frame ones; the method was immunoSEQ multiplex PCR. Among around 80,000 clones listed, 85% to 90% were seen once. Sequenced input: peripheral blood. These receptors originate from a man of 80 years or more with active or convalescent COVID-19. Each CDR3 is given with its conserved first and last residue. The D gene is left open where the match is weak. Not all rows give a size; the values are once, few, many and, for expanded clones, a class.

>.|once|TRBV4-1|TRBJ1-2|15
TGCGCCAGCAGCCACCGGGACATCGAACCCTATGGCTACACCTTC
CASSHRDIEPYGYTF
>.|.|TRBV7-9|TRBJ1-1|16
TGTGCCAGCAGCTTAGGGCCCCAGGGTTCCTTCACTGAAGCTTTCTTT
CASSLGPQGSFTEAFF
>.|.|TRBV19|TRBJ1-2|15
TGTGCCAGTAGCGATCCGGGACAAGCTAACTATGGCTACACCTTC
CASSDPGQANYGYTF
>.|once|TRBV27|TRBJ2-5|14
TGTGCCAGCAGTCGACGAGACGGCAGGGAGACCCAGTACTTC
CASSRRDGRETQYF
>.|.|TRBV28|TRBJ1-1|13
TGTGCCAGCAGCCGAATAAACAGGATTGAAGCTTTCTTT
CASSRINRIEAFF
>.|once|TRBV19|TRBJ1-2|13
TGTGCCAGTAGTATGGGCAGACACTATGGCTACACCTTC
CASSMGRHYGYTF
>.|few|TRBV13|TRBJ1-2|14
TGTGCCAGCAGCTCGCAAGGCAGGGACTATGGCTACACCTTC
CASSSQGRDYGYTF
>TRBD2|.|TRBV10-1|TRBJ2-1|15
TGCGCCAGCAGTGGGGGGACTAGCGGAGATAATGAGCAGTTCTTC
CASSGGTSGDNEQFF
>TRBD2|.|TRBV5-6|TRBJ2-2|16
TGTGCCAGCAGTGGTACTAGCGGGCGCGACACCGGGGAGCTGTTTTTT
CASSGTSGRDTGELFF
>TRBD1|.|TRBV4-2|TRBJ1-6|15
TGTGCCAGCAGCCAAGATGACAGGGGGAATTCACCCCTCCACTTT
CASSQDDRGNSPLHF
>.|.|TRBV19|TRBJ1-5|12
TGTGCCGCCTCAGGGAGCAATCAGCCCCAGCATTTT
CAASGSNQPQHF
>TRBD1|.|TRBV10-2|TRBJ2-2|15
TGCGCCAGCAGAACCGGGACAGTATACACCGGGGAGCTGTTTTTT
CASRTGTVYTGELFF
>TRBD1|.|TRBV19|TRBJ1-5|14
TGTGCCAGTAGTGTGGACAGGGGCAATCAGCCCCAGCATTTT
CASSVDRGNQPQHF
>TRBD1|.|TRBV5-1|TRBJ2-4|17
TGCGCCAGCAGCCAAGGACAGGGTAGAGTGGCCAAAAACATTCAGTACTTC
CASSQGQGRVAKNIQYF
>.|.|TRBV21-1|TRBJ1-1|14
TGTGCCAGCGAGGACAGGACAAGGGGCACTGAAGCTTTCTTT
CASEDRTRGTEAFF
>.|few|TRBV30|TRBJ1-4|18
TGTGCCTGGAGTTCAGGGCAGGGGAAGAGAGCAACTAATGAAAAACTGTTTTTT
CAWSSGQGKRATNEKLFF
>TRBD2|.|TRBV18|TRBJ2-1|13
TGTGCCAGCTCACCTGGGACTAGTGCTGAGCAGTTCTTC
CASSPGTSAEQFF
>.|.|TRBV5-1|TRBJ2-5|12
TGCGCCAGCAGCACGGGTGAAGAGACCCAGTACTTC
CASSTGEETQYF
>TRBD1|once|TRBV6-5|TRBJ1-5|15
TGTGCCAGCAGGACAGGACAGGGGGCCGCTCAGCCCCAGCATTTT
CASRTGQGAAQPQHF
>.|.|TRBV11-3|TRBJ2-2|15
TGTGCCAGCAGCCCTCGGTCGGGGGACACCGGGGAGCTGTTTTTT
CASSPRSGDTGELFF
>.|.|TRBV3-1/TRBV3-2|TRBJ1-6|15
TGTGCCAGCAGCCTGCGAGACAGGAATCTTTCACCCCTCCACTTT
CASSLRDRNLSPLHF
>TRBD2|.|TRBV9|TRBJ2-3|19
TGTGCCAGCAGCCCTCCTCGACTAGCGGGGCCCATCCGCGCAGATACGCAGTATTTT
CASSPPRLAGPIRADTQYF
>TRBD1|.|TRBV5-6|TRBJ2-2|15
TGTGCCAGCAGCCTCGGGACAGGGTACGCCGGGGAGCTGTTTTTT
CASSLGTGYAGELFF
>.|.|TRBV19|TRBJ1-2|12
TGTGCCAGTAGCCGCCGGGACAATGGCTACACCTTC
CASSRRDNGYTF
>.|.|TRBV5-6|TRBJ1-1|15
TGTGCCAGCAGCTTCCGGGACACCTTGAACACTGAAGCTTTCTTT
CASSFRDTLNTEAFF
>TRBD1|.|TRBV11-2|TRBJ1-3|16
TGTGCCAGCAGCCCAGACAGGGGCCGCTCTGGAAACACCATATATTTT
CASSPDRGRSGNTIYF
>.|.|TRBV19|TRBJ1-1|14
TGTGCCAGTAGTATTAGGTTGGGAGGCACTGAAGCTTTCTTT
CASSIRLGGTEAFF
>.|.|TRBV6-6|TRBJ1-5|14
TGTGCCAGCAGTTACTCGAGGGTCGGGCAGCCCCAGCATTTT
CASSYSRVGQPQHF
>.|few|TRBV19|TRBJ2-6|16
TGTGCCAGTAGTCCAGGACAGATCTCTGGGGCCAACGTCCTGACTTTC
CASSPGQISGANVLTF
>.|once|TRBV7-2|TRBJ2-3|15
TGTGCCAGCAGCCCCGACGGGAACCCCACAGATACGCAGTATTTT
CASSPDGNPTDTQYF